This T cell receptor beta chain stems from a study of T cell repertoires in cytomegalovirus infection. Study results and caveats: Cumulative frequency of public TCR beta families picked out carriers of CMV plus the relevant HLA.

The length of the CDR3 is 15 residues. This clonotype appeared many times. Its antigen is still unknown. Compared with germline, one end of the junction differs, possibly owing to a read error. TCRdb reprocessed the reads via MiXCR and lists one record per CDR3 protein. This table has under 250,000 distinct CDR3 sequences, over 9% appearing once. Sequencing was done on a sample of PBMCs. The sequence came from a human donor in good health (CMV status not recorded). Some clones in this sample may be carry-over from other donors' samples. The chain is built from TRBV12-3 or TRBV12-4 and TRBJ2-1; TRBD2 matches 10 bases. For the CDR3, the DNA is TGTGCCAGCAGTCTAGCGGGAGTATCTACCAATGAGCAGTTCTTC. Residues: CASSLAGVSTNEQFF.